This TCR beta chain was profiled in a study of patients and donors after allogeneic stem cell transplantation. The CDR3 sequence is 15 residues long. After removal of 5 bases from V and 4 bases from J, the junction contained 4 bases not matched to a gene. Germline lookup yields CDR1 SGHTA and CDR2 FQGNSA. TCRdb itself ran the RT-PCR reads through MiXCR, one entry per CDR3 protein. This sample has 7,500 to 10,000 distinct CDR3 sequences, with approximately 6% found just once. This receptor was obtained from a human donor who was either an allogeneic HSCT recipient or a stem cell or donor lymphocyte infusion donor (not recorded which). It is not recorded whose cells these are; they may come from a transplant donor. This chain uses TRBV7-2 with TRBJ2-6; 8 bases map to TRBD1. Material for sequencing was blood, either unsorted or a sorted T cell fraction (not recorded which). CDR3 in amino acids: CASSRQGAGANVLTF. In DNA, the CDR3 is TGTGCCAGCAGCCGCCAGGGGGCCGGGGCCAACGTCCTGACTTTC.